A single sample gave rise to the 18 T cell receptor beta chains below, sequenced in a study of blood T cell repertoires in COVID-19 (dated by TCRdb to 2018 to 2021). The receptor library was made with the immunoSEQ multiplex PCR assay. Entries here come from immuneACCESS through TCRdb and include only in-frame sequences with V and J called. Some clones fail to appear in such tables; in the studies checked, an unresolved V gene covers under half of the shortfall, and the cause of the remainder is unknown. Present in this sample are 200,000 to 250,000 clones, roughly 90% of which were seen just once. The biggest ten clones account for over 3% of the sample. Input material: PBMCs or T cells enriched from blood (not recorded which). These receptors were collected from a woman in her forties with acute COVID-19.

This clone has only one observation. The chain joins TRBV2 to TRBJ1-6; possible D gene TRBD1, 6 bases. CDR3 length: 15 residues. The germline V gene has CDR1 SNHLY and CDR2 FYNNEI. Trimming took off 6 bases at V and 10 bases at J, with 19 bases between the two ends. The CDR3 nucleotides read TGTGCCAGCAGCCCCCAGGGGCTCCCCGAATCACCCCTCCACTTT. Encoded protein: CASSPQGLPESPLHF.

This rearrangement joins TRBV5-5 to TRBJ1-2; TRBD1 matches at 12 bases. V shed 9 bases, J shed 4 bases, and the junction held 13 bases outside the gene matches. This CDR3 has 16 residues. Germline V gene sequence: CDR1 SGHKS, CDR2 YYEKEE (reference sequence). CDR3 amino acids: CATYRDRGRNGYGYTF. DNA for the CDR3: TGTGCCACTTACCGGGACAGGGGGCGAAACGGCTATGGCTACACCTTC.

This chain connects TRBV5-4 to TRBJ1-4; 7 bases line up with TRBD1. Germline trimming cut 3 bases from V and 10 bases from J; bases unmatched to any gene: 9. Germline V lookup: CDR1 SGHNT, CDR2 YYREEE (reference sequence). The CDR3 has 14 residues. The CDR3 DNA sequence: TGTGCCAGCAGCTCAACAGGGGAGTCGGGAAAACTGTTTTTT. Translation gives CASSSTGESGKLFF.

The V gene is TRBV12-5, the J gene TRBJ1-1; D perhaps matches TRBD1 (6 bases). Germline CDR1 and CDR2: LGHNT and FRNRAP. V was cut by 4 bases and J by 5 bases, with 11 bases left in between. The CDR3 spans 13 residues. In DNA form, the CDR3 reads TGTGCTAGTGGTTGGGACCAGGGGACTGAAGCTTTCTTT. It is translated as CASGWDQGTEAFF.

The V gene is TRBV28, the J gene TRBJ1-1, with 8 bases aligning to TRBD1. V trimming: 6 bases; J trimming: 4 bases; junction bases outside the gene matches: 19. This CDR3 region has 18 residues. The germline V gene encodes CDR1 MDHEN and CDR2 SYDVKM. Here the CDR3 DNA reads TGTGCCAGCAGCCCGTGGGGGGTTCCCCCGACAGGGGTCACTGAAGCTTTCTTT. Residues: CASSPWGVPPTGVTEAFF.

The V gene is TRBV6-1, the J gene TRBJ1-5; 7 positions agree with TRBD1. The junction had 8 bases not matched to a gene; V was cut back by 2 bases and J by 7 bases. This CDR3 is 15 amino acids long. Germline assignment: CDR1 MNHNS and CDR2 SASEGT. The CDR3 here is CASSEFDRVGQPQHF. DNA for the CDR3: TGTGCCAGCAGTGAATTCGACAGGGTCGGACAGCCCCAGCATTTT.

V gene TRBV27 combines with J gene TRBJ1-2, with D perhaps matching TRBD1 (6 bases). This CDR3 is 16 amino acids long. V was clipped by 0 bases and J by 4 bases, with 15 bases between them. Looked up from germline, CDR1 is MNHEY and CDR2 is SMNVEV (reference sequence). DNA for the CDR3: TGTGCCAGCAGTTTATCTGCAGGGGCCCGATCCTATGGCTACACCTTC. This codes for CASSLSAGARSYGYTF.

This clone has just one count. This sequence joins TRBV6-5 and TRBJ1-2; perhaps TRBD1 as D (5 bases). This CDR3 spans 12 amino acids. V was cut by 6 bases and J by 3 bases, with 8 bases left in between. CDR1 and CDR2 (germline): MNHEY, SVGAGI. This CDR3 reads CASRTDHYGYTF. CDR3 DNA sequence: TGTGCCAGCAGGACAGACCACTATGGCTACACCTTC.

The J gene is TRBJ2-1, the V gene TRBV7-9; D not resolved. Germline CDR1 SEHNR, CDR2 FQNEAQ (reference sequence). Trimming removed 6 bases from V and 4 bases from J, with 16 bases in between. The CDR3 covers 15 residues. The CDR3 bases are TGTGCCAGCAGTCGACTCTTCTCGGAGTACAATGAGCAGTTCTTC. It specifies CASSRLFSEYNEQFF.

The chain uses TRBV5-6 and TRBJ1-4, with D unclear. Germline-derived CDR1 and CDR2 are SGHDT and YYEEEE. The CDR3 covers 14 residues. V was clipped by 2 bases and J by 7 bases, with 12 bases between them. Here the CDR3 DNA reads TGTGCCAGCAGCTTAGCCGGGGTGGGTGAAAAACTGTTTTTT. This sequence encodes CASSLAGVGEKLFF.

This clone was observed a single time. The V gene is TRBV5-6, the J gene TRBJ1-6; D possibly corresponds to TRBD1 (6 bases). This CDR3 has 12 amino acids. Trimming took off 0 bases at V and 19 bases at J, with 14 bases between the two ends. The germline V gene encodes CDR1 SGHDT and CDR2 YYEEEE. In DNA, the CDR3 is TGTGCCAGCAGCTTGGGGACAGAGGCCCAACACTTT. Amino acid sequence: CASSLGTEAQHF.

The gene calls are TRBV9 and TRBJ1-2; possibly TRBD1 for D (6 bases). The CDR3 totals 16 residues. Germline CDR1 reads SGDLS; CDR2 reads YYNGEE. The V end was cut by 1 base, the J end by 8 bases, with 21 bases between. As DNA, the CDR3 is TGTGCCAGCAGCGTATCGGGACACCTATTAGGGGACGGCTACACCTTC. Encoded protein: CASSVSGHLLGDGYTF.

This CDR3 reads CASSLRRTDSNEKLFF. In nucleotides, the CDR3 is TGTGCCAGCAGTTTACGTCGGACAGACTCAAATGAAAAACTGTTTTTT. The chain links TRBV27 to TRBJ1-4, with TRBD1 as a possible D gene (6 bases). CDR1 and CDR2 from the germline V gene are MNHEY and SMNVEV (reference sequence). This CDR3 comprises 16 residues. Trimming removed 2 bases at V and 5 bases at J, with 15 bases between.

The rearrangement uses TRBV4-1 and TRBJ1-2; the match to TRBD1 covers 7 bases. There are 15 residues in the CDR3. With V trimmed by 6 bases and J by 4 bases, 11 bases remained unmatched. From germline, CDR1 is MGHRA and CDR2 YSYEKL. CDR3 in amino acids: CASRPTGSNSYGYTF. CDR3 sequence (DNA): TGCGCCAGCAGACCGACAGGGTCCAACTCCTATGGCTACACCTTC.

This clone is a singleton in its sample. This sample includes further DNA sequences coding for the same CDR3. The V and J genes are TRBV11-2 and TRBJ1-3, with D possibly TRBD1 on 6 matching bases. V lost 0 bases, J lost 1 base, and 7 bases lay in between. Germline lookup yields CDR1 SGHAT and CDR2 FQNNGV. The CDR3 length is 15 residues. The CDR3 loop is CASSLDRGSGNTIYF. In DNA, the CDR3 is TGTGCCAGCAGCTTAGACAGGGGTTCTGGAAACACCATATATTTT.

J is TRBJ2-4 and V is TRBV18, with D perhaps matching TRBD1 (5 bases). V gave up 2 bases and J gave up 3 bases, with 11 bases separating them. Germline V CDR1 and CDR2: KGHSH, LQKENI. The CDR3 is made up of 15 amino acids. The DNA of the CDR3 is TGTGCCAGCTCACCAAGACTTCAGGGCAAAAACATTCAGTACTTC. Translating gives CASSPRLQGKNIQYF.

CDR3 amino acids: CASTRQPATNEKLFF. Written as DNA, the CDR3 is TGTGCCAGCACCCGACAGCCAGCAACTAATGAAAAACTGTTTTTT. The genes are TRBV6-5 and TRBJ1-4; TRBD1 might be the D (5 bases). CDR1 and CDR2 from the germline V gene are MNHEY and SVGAGI. The germline V and J ends were trimmed by 7 bases and 0 bases, with 12 bases remaining between them. The CDR3 sequence is 15 residues long.

The chain recombines TRBV30 with TRBJ1-2, with TRBD1 matching over 9 bases. CDR1 and CDR2 from the germline V gene are GTSNPN and SVGIG (reference sequence). The ends lost 3 bases at V and 4 bases at J; junction bases unmatched: 6. The CDR3 loop spans 14 amino acids. The CDR3 sequence is CAWRNTGGVYGYTF. CDR3 in DNA: TGTGCCTGGAGAAATACAGGGGGCGTCTATGGCTACACCTTC.